These T cell receptor beta chains were read from a single sample in a study of Graves' ophthalmopathy and Graves' hyperthyroidism. TCRdb recomputed calls from the multiplex PCR reads with MiXCR, one row per CDR3 protein. The data show 660,000 or so distinct CDR3 sequences, about 40% seen once. Sequences were obtained from peripheral blood. The receptors were sampled from an adult man with Graves' ophthalmopathy. The CDR3 runs from the conserved cysteine through the conserved F or W. D genes are given only for firm matches. Size is stated for part of the rows, as once, few or many counts, or as a class when the clone is expanded.

clone_size | j_call | v_call | d_call | cdr3_length | cdr3_nt | cdr3_aa
many | TRBJ1-1 | TRBV19 | . | 11 | TGTGCCATTAGGTATAACACTGAAGCTTTCTTT | CAIRYNTEAFF
. | TRBJ1-1 | TRBV7-9 | . | 10 | TGTGCCAGCGGTCTAGGGGAAGCTTTCTTT | CASGLGEAFF
many | TRBJ2-7 | TRBV7-2 | TRBD1 | 15 | TGTGCCAGCAGCTTATCTATGGTCAGGGGGAACGAGCAGTACTTC | CASSLSMVRGNEQYF
. | TRBJ2-7 | TRBV10-2 | . | 15 | TGCGCCAGCAGCCAACAACGGACGAATTCCTACGAGCAGTACTTC | CASSQQRTNSYEQYF
. | TRBJ2-2 | TRBV5-1 | TRBD1 | 16 | TGCGCCAGCAGCCAACCCGTCAGGGGGTCCCGCGGGGAGCTGTTTTTT | CASSQPVRGSRGELFF
few | TRBJ2-2 | TRBV6-4 | TRBD1 | 14 | TGTGCCAGCAGTGACGGACAGGGGGCCGGGGAGCTGTTTTTT | CASSDGQGAGELFF
. | TRBJ1-4 | TRBV7-9 | TRBD1 | 16 | TGTGCCAGCAGCCAAGACAGGGGTTTGGTTAATGAAAAACTGTTTTTT | CASSQDRGLVNEKLFF
. | TRBJ1-5 | TRBV18 | . | 14 | TGTGCCAGCTCACCACAGGAGGGCAATCAGCCCCAGCATTTT | CASSPQEGNQPQHF
many | TRBJ2-7 | TRBV4-1 | . | 15 | TGCGCCAGCAGCCAAGTAGCCGCGAGCTCCTACGAGCAGTACTTC | CASSQVAASSYEQYF
few | TRBJ1-5 | TRBV19 | TRBD1 | 19 | TGTGCCAGTTCCGATCTGCTTTCAGGGTCCTCGGACAGGGGAAGGGCCCAGCATTTT | CASSDLLSGSSDRGRAQHF
. | TRBJ2-3 | TRBV15 | . | 15 | TGTGCCACCAGCAGAAGGGGCGGAACCACAGATACGCAGTATTTT | CATSRRGGTTDTQYF
many | TRBJ1-1 | TRBV9 | . | 15 | TGTACCAGCAGCCCCCGAACGACGGGGAACACTGAAGCTTTCTTT | CTSSPRTTGNTEAFF
. | TRBJ2-3 | TRBV25-1 | . | 18 | TGTGCCAGCAGCCAAGATCCCCCTTCTAGCGCGAGCACAGATACGCAGTATTTT | CASSQDPPSSASTDTQYF
. | TRBJ1-1 | TRBV7-2 | . | 15 | TGTGCCAGCAGCCAAGACAGGACAGTTAACACTGAAGCTTTCTTT | CASSQDRTVNTEAFF
. | TRBJ2-7 | TRBV5-8 | . | 12 | TGTGCCAGCAGCTCGGCTGGGCGGGAGCAGTACTTC | CASSSAGREQYF
many | TRBJ1-1 | TRBV5-8 | TRBD1 | 14 | TGTGCCAGCAGCCGGGACAGGGGCGTCACTGAAGCTTTCTTT | CASSRDRGVTEAFF
many | TRBJ1-3 | TRBV11-2 | . | 14 | . | CASSSGVGAGISHF
. | TRBJ2-3 | TRBV10-3 | TRBD1 | 15 | TGTGCCAGCAGGGACAGGGGTCGGGATCCAGATACGCAGTATTTT | CASRDRGRDPDTQYF
many | TRBJ2-7 | TRBV12-3/TRBV12-4 | TRBD1 | 13 | TGTGCCAGCAGCACGGGACAGCTTATCGAGCAGTACTTC | CASSTGQLIEQYF
few | TRBJ1-1 | TRBV7-3 | . | 13 | TGTGCCAGCTCACTTGGCAGCCGCACTGAAGCTTTCTTT | CASSLGSRTEAFF
many | TRBJ2-7 | TRBV29-1 | TRBD2 | 16 | TGCAGCGCCACGGGACTAGCGGAGGGAGGGTCCTACGAGCAGTACTTC | CSATGLAEGGSYEQYF
. | TRBJ1-3 | TRBV25-1 | TRBD1 | 15 | TGTGCCAGCAGTGGACAGGGTGCTGATGGCTACACCATATATTTT | CASSGQGADGYTIYF
many | TRBJ2-5 | TRBV7-9 | . | 12 | TGTGCCAGCAGCTTACAAGAAGAGACCCAGTACTTC | CASSLQEETQYF
. | TRBJ2-7 | TRBV25-1 | . | 15 | TGCGCCAGCAGCCAAGCCGCAGGAAGCTCCTACGAGCAGTACTTC | CASSQAAGSSYEQYF
. | TRBJ2-2 | TRBV9 | . | 16 | TGTGCCAGCAGCGAAGACAGGCAATCGAACACCGGGGAGCTGTTTTTT | CASSEDRQSNTGELFF
. | TRBJ2-2 | TRBV6-5 | TRBD1 | 15 | TGTGCCAGCAGCCGACAGGGGGATGGCGGCGGGGAGCTGTTTTTT | CASSRQGDGGGELFF
many | TRBJ2-5 | TRBV10-3 | . | 16 | TGTGCCATCAGTGAGTCGAGGGGACATCAACAAGAGACCCAGTACTTC | CAISESRGHQQETQYF
many | TRBJ1-5 | TRBV15 | . | 15 | TGTGCCACCAGCAGAGACAGGGGCAGCAATCAGCCCCAGCATTTT | CATSRDRGSNQPQHF